A selection of T cell receptor beta chains follows, all from one sample in a study of low-dose radiotherapy and immunotherapy resistance in tumors. TCRdb re-derived calls from the reads in MiXCR, one entry per CDR3 protein. The profile shows around 100,000 distinct CDR3 sequences, less than 25% of them singletons. This sample comprised PBMCs, obtained after low-dose radiotherapy plus immunotherapy. These receptors all come from a male donor with prostate cancer. The CDR3 runs from the conserved cysteine through the conserved F or W. Each record gives: CDR3 protein, CDR3 DNA, clone size, V gene, J gene, D gene. The D gene is left open where the match is weak. The size entry is marked missing in some rows and otherwise reads once, few, many or a size class.

CSSNSGRGETQYF,TGCAGTAGTAATAGCGGTCGGGGAGAGACCCAGTACTTC,few,TRBV20-1,TRBJ2-5,-
CASTLGGAWYEQYF,TGTGCCAGCACCCTGGGGGGGGCTTGGTACGAGCAGTACTTC,many,TRBV2,TRBJ2-7,-
CASSLDRDRGYIGELFF,TGTGCCAGCAGCTTGGACCGGGACAGGGGTTACATCGGGGAGCTGTTTTTT,many,TRBV7-2,TRBJ2-2,TRBD1
CASSEDTEAFF,TGTGCCAGCAGTGAGGACACTGAAGCTTTCTTT,many,TRBV2,TRBJ1-1,-
CASRPIVQGEQFF,TGTGCCTCCCGGCCAATTGTCCAGGGCGAGCAGTTCTTC,many,TRBV2,TRBJ2-1,-
CASSMSKTGKETQYF,TGTGCCAGTAGTATGTCGAAGACAGGGAAAGAGACCCAGTACTTC,-,TRBV19,TRBJ2-5,TRBD1
CASSQDPWEETQYF,TGTGCCAGCAGCCAAGATCCATGGGAAGAGACCCAGTACTTC,many,TRBV4-2,TRBJ2-5,-
CASTPGRGNQPQHF,TGTGCCAGCACCCCAGGCAGGGGCAATCAGCCCCAGCATTTT,many,TRBV2,TRBJ1-5,-
CASSLEPNQPQHF,TGTGCCAGCAGCTTAGAACCCAATCAGCCCCAGCATTTT,many,TRBV7-8,TRBJ1-5,-
CASSYMTGGSGTEAFF,TGTGCCAGCAGCTATATGACAGGGGGCTCTGGCACTGAAGCTTTCTTT,few,TRBV7-2,TRBJ1-1,TRBD1
CASGPFRDREGETQYF,TGTGCCAGCGGTCCTTTCCGGGACAGGGAAGGGGAGACCCAGTACTTC,many,TRBV7-9,TRBJ2-5,TRBD1
CASTRRGGQASSPLHF,TGTGCCAGTACCCGAAGGGGGGGCCAGGCGAGTTCACCCCTCCACTTT,many,TRBV19,TRBJ1-6,-
CASSVDYSGANVLTF,TGTGCCAGCAGTGTTGACTACTCTGGGGCCAACGTCCTGACTTTC,many,TRBV6-2/TRBV6-3,TRBJ2-6,-
CSVGRRTVGETQYF,TGCAGCGTTGGTAGGAGGACTGTGGGGGAGACCCAGTACTTC,many,TRBV29-1,TRBJ2-5,-
CASSQEWTGAGRGYTF,TGCGCCAGCAGCCAAGAATGGACTGGCGCAGGGCGAGGCTACACCTTC,many,TRBV4-1,TRBJ1-2,-
CASSLMGGEAFF,TGCGCCAGCAGCCTCATGGGCGGTGAAGCTTTCTTT,-,TRBV5-1,TRBJ1-1,-
CASSYGLAGVGEQFF,TGTGCCAGCAGTTACGGACTAGCGGGAGTGGGAGAGCAGTTCTTC,-,TRBV6-1,TRBJ2-1,TRBD2
CAWTEPWGRTGVNEQFF,TGTGCCTGGACCGAGCCATGGGGGCGGACAGGGGTCAATGAGCAGTTCTTC,many,TRBV30,TRBJ2-1,TRBD1
CASRRSENMNTEAFF,TGTGCCAGCAGACGCTCGGAGAACATGAACACTGAAGCTTTCTTT,many,TRBV3-1,TRBJ1-1,-
CASRQGPLDYGYTF,TGTGCCAGCCGACAGGGACCGCTGGACTATGGCTACACCTTC,many,TRBV6-1,TRBJ1-2,TRBD1
CASSNPGISTGELFF,TGTGCCAGCAGTAACCCAGGGATTAGCACCGGGGAGCTGTTTTTT,-,TRBV6-1,TRBJ2-2,-
CASSTTSPEAFF,TGTGCCAGCAGTACTACCTCGCCTGAAGCTTTCTTT,many,TRBV12-3/TRBV12-4,TRBJ1-1,-